What follows describes a single TCR beta chain. As yet, its antigen is unknown. There are 11 residues in the CDR3. Trimming took off 3 bases at V and 13 bases at J, with 7 bases between the two ends. CDR1 MGHDK and CDR2 SYGVNS come from the germline V gene. The data stem from a study of response to subunit inactivated influenza vaccine. Regarding the study as a whole: That few new T cells are recruited by each seasonal influenza vaccination was the authors' suggestion.

Each CDR3 protein gets one entry after TCRdb re-called the RT-PCR reads with MiXCR. The table records 600,000 to 850,000 distinct CDR3 sequences, 12% to 15% of them present only once. The clonotype comes from a man in his fifties or sixties who received an inactivated influenza vaccine. This chain joins TRBV25-1 and TRBJ1-6; D call uncertain. The material sequenced was PBMCs from blood, taken 14 days before vaccination. In DNA form, the CDR3 reads TGTGCCAGCAGTGATGTAGGGCCCCTCCACTTT. Residues: CASSDVGPLHF.